Below are 5 T cell receptor beta chains sequenced from a single sample in a study of cytomegalovirus exposure and HLA in healthy donors. Vbeta (60) and Jbeta (13) primers were used in the PCR. Sequencing used immunoSEQ multiplex PCR; TCRdb keeps in-frame clones, though not all of them. The data hold about 150,000 clones, with around 70% observed a single time. The sequenced sample was PBMCs. The receptors shown here come from a man aged 35 to 55 in good health and CMV-seronegative.

V usage is TRBV6-1 and J usage is TRBJ2-3, with no clear D. V gave up 3 bases and J gave up 2 bases, with 12 bases separating them. CDR1 is MNHNS and CDR2 is SASEGT in the germline V gene. The CDR3 is 15 amino acids. The CDR3 spells CASSDIQLSTDTQYF. The CDR3 DNA follows: TGTGCCAGCAGTGATATACAGCTCTCCACAGATACGCAGTATTTT.

The CDR3 protein is CARSLGQSKDQPQHF. The CDR3 DNA reads TGTGCCAGAAGCTTGGGACAGAGCAAGGATCAGCCCCAGCATTTT. J is TRBJ1-5 and V is TRBV5-3, with D perhaps TRBD1 (5 bases). TRBV5-3 is assigned to the ORF class and has an uncertain function. This CDR3 region has 15 residues. Deletions cut 0 bases from V and 5 bases from J, with 12 bases between.

The chain recombines TRBV7-8 with TRBJ1-5; the D is unclear. The CDR3 contains 13 residues. Germline V gene lookup returns CDR1 SGHVS and CDR2 FQNEAQ. Trimming removed 1 base from V and 7 bases from J, with 8 bases in between. This CDR3 reads CASSLGTEQPQHF. The CDR3 DNA reads TGTGCCAGCAGCTTAGGAACTGAGCAGCCCCAGCATTTT.

V is TRBV7-9 and J is TRBJ1-5; possible D gene TRBD1, 5 bases. The V gene lost 5 bases and the J gene lost 4 bases, with 18 bases spanning the gap. The CDR3 has 16 amino acids. From germline, CDR1 is SEHNR and CDR2 FQNEAQ (reference sequence). The CDR3 DNA reads as TGTGCCAGCAGCCCCTCGGCGGGGCTAGGTAATCAGCCCCAGCATTTT. It is translated as CASSPSAGLGNQPQHF.

The chain is built from TRBV6-5 and TRBJ2-1; 9 positions match TRBD2. Germline V CDR1 and CDR2: MNHEY, SVGAGI. The V segment lost 2 bases and the J segment 7 bases; nucleotides outside the gene matches: 6. The CDR3 runs to 15 residues. The CDR3 sequence is CASSYTLTSGNEQFF. In nucleotides, the CDR3 is TGTGCCAGCAGTTACACACTAACTAGCGGGAATGAGCAGTTCTTC.